The 4 T cell receptor beta chains given below trace back to one sample, sequenced in a study of spatial heterogeneity in lung cancer. A single record per CDR3 protein comes from TCRdb applying MiXCR to the 5' RACE reads. The profile covers over 95,000 distinct CDR3 sequences, with less than 14% appearing a single time and 24% taken by the ten largest. Time point meaning: blood at routine non-recurrence follow-up after resection. Sequencing was performed on PBMCs, taken at follow-up. The origin of the receptors is a female donor with early-stage non-small cell lung cancer.

This clonotype was detected many times. The chain is built from TRBV7-9 and TRBJ2-3, with TRBD2 matching over 9 bases. Germline CDR1 and CDR2: SEHNR and FQNEAQ (reference sequence). The CDR3 loop spans 15 amino acids. With V trimmed by 4 bases and J by 4 bases, 6 bases remained unmatched. The DNA of the CDR3 is TGTGCCAGCAGCTCTTTAGCGGGAGTTGCAGATACGCAGTATTTT. It yields the protein CASSSLAGVADTQYF.

CDR3 DNA: TGTGCCAGCAGGAACCGGGCCTATGGCTACACCTTC. Protein: CASRNRAYGYTF. The genes are TRBV6-5 and TRBJ1-2; D not certain. V was cut by 6 bases and J by 4 bases, with 9 bases left in between. From germline, CDR1 is MNHEY and CDR2 SVGAGI. This CDR3 has 12 amino acids.

This clonotype has a count of ten or more. V and J are TRBV28 and TRBJ2-1; D uncertain. This CDR3 is built from 16 residues. CDR1 MDHEN and CDR2 SYDVKM come from the germline V gene. Trimming pared 2 bases from V and 0 bases from J, leaving 11 bases between. The CDR3 loop is CASSLVAESSYNEQFF. CDR3 coding DNA: TGTGCCAGCAGTTTAGTGGCGGAAAGCTCCTACAATGAGCAGTTCTTC.

This chain links TRBV7-9 with TRBJ2-3; possible D gene TRBD2, 5 bases. The V gene lost 2 bases and the J gene lost 11 bases, with 14 bases spanning the gap. Germline assignment: CDR1 SEHNR and CDR2 FQNEAQ (reference sequence). The CDR3 loop spans 13 amino acids. Here the CDR3 reads CASSLSRTPVQYF. The CDR3 nucleotides are TGTGCCAGCAGCTTATCTAGGACTCCCGTGCAGTATTTT.